The T cell receptor (beta chain) described here comes from a study of cytomegalovirus exposure and HLA in healthy donors. Study as a whole: Earlier work reported 117 million unique TCR beta sequences from 150 million to 200 million T cells. Of roughly 360 genotyped donors, roughly 81% grouped in the Caucasian-associated ancestry cluster. General study results and limits: The availability of immune exposure information extended only to CMV serostatus. Some segments of the V type, notably TRBV6-2 and TRBV6-3, were excluded as indistinguishable.

The PCR was carried out with 60 Vbeta primers and 13 Jbeta primers. Clones were sequenced by immunoSEQ multiplex PCR, and TCRdb holds only the in-frame ones, with some missing. The sample lists some 180,000 clones, about 85% occurring once. This clone showed up just once. The target antigen is unknown. At one end, the junction sequence differs from germline, possibly due to a read error. Looked up from germline, CDR1 is SEHNR and CDR2 is FQNEAQ (reference sequence). This CDR3 has 18 residues. The chain employs TRBV7-9 and TRBJ2-1; 8 positions match TRBD2. The receptor comes from a man aged 25 to 45 in good health and CMV-seropositive. Input material: PBMCs. The CDR3 DNA reads TGTTCCAGCAGCTTGGCTAGCGGGTGGCGGAGCTCCTACAATGAGCAGTTCTTC. This encodes CSSSLASGWRSSYNEQFF.